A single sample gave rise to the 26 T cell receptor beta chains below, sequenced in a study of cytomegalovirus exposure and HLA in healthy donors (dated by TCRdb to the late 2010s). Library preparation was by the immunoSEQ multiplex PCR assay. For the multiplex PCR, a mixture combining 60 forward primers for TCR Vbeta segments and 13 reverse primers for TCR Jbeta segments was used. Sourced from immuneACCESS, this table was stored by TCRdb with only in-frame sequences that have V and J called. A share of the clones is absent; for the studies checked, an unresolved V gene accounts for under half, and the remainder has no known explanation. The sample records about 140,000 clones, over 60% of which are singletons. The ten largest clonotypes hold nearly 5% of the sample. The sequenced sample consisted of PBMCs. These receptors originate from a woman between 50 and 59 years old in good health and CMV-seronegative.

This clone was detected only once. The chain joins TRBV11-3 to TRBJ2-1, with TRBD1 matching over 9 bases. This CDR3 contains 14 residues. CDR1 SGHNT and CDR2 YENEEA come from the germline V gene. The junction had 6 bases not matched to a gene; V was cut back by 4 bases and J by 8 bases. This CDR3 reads CASSSRDRADEQFF. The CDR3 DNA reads TGTGCCAGCAGCTCCCGGGACAGGGCTGATGAGCAGTTCTTC.

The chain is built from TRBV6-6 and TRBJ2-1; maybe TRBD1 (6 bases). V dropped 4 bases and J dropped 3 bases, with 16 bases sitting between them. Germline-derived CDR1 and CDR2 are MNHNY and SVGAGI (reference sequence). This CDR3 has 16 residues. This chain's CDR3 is CASSSTSTDSYNEQFF. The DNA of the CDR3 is TGTGCCAGCAGTTCCACTTCCACGGACAGCTACAATGAGCAGTTCTTC.

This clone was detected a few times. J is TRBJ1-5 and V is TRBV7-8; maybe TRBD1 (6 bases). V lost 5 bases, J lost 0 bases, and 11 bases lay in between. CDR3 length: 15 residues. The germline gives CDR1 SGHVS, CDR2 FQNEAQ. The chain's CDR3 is CASSETGYSNQPQHF. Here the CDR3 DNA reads TGTGCCAGCAGCGAGACAGGCTATAGCAATCAGCCCCAGCATTTT.

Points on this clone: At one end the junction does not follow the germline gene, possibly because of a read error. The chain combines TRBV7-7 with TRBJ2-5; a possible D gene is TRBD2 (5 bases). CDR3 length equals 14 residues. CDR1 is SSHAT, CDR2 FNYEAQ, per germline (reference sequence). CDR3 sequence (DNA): TGTGCTAGCAGCCCCGGGGTGGATCGTGAGACCCAGTACTTC. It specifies CASSPGVDRETQYF.

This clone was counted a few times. The CDR3, as DNA: TGTGCCAGCAGCCAAGAGGGCAGCGGGGGGGATACCGGGGAGCTGTTTTTT. It yields the protein CASSQEGSGGDTGELFF. The J gene is TRBJ2-2, the V gene TRBV4-2, with TRBD2 matching 10 bases. Per germline, CDR1 LGHNA and CDR2 YNFKEQ. The V gene end was trimmed by 0 bases and the J gene end by 5 bases; junction bases not matched to a gene: 6. The CDR3 has 17 residues.

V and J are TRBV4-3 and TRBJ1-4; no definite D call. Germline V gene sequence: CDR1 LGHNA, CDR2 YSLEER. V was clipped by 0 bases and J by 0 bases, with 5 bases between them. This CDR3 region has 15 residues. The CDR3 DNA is TGCGCCAGCAGCCAAGATCACACAACTAATGAAAAACTGTTTTTT. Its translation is CASSQDHTTNEKLFF.

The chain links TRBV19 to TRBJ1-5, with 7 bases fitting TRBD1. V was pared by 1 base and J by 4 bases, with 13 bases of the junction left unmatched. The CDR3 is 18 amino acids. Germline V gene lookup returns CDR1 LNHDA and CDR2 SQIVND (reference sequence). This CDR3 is CASSIVPQTGKLNQPQHF. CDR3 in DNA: TGTGCCAGTAGTATAGTTCCGCAGACAGGGAAATTGAATCAGCCCCAGCATTTT.

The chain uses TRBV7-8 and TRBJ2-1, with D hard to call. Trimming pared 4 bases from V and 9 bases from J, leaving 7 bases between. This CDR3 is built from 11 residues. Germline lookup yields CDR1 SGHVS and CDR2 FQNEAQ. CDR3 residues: CASSSYGEQFF. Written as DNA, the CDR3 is TGTGCCAGCAGCTCTTACGGTGAGCAGTTCTTC. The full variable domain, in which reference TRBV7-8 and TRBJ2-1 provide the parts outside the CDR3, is GAGVSQSPRYKVAKRGQDVALRCDPISGHVSLFWYQQALGQGPEFLTYFQNEAQLDKSGLPSDRFFAERPEGSVSTLKIQRTQQEDSAVYLCASSSYGEQFFGPGTRLTVL.

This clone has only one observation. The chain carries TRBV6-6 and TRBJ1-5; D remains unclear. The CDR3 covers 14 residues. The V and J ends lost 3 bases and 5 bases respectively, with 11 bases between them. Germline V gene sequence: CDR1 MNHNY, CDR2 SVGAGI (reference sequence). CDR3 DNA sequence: TGTGCCAGCAGTTATTTCAGGCACGATCAGCCCCAGCATTTT. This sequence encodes CASSYFRHDQPQHF.

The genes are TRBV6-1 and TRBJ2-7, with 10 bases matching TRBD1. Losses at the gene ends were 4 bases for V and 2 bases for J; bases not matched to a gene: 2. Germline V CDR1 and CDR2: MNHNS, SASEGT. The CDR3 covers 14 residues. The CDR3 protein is CASSAGTGAYEQYF. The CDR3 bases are TGTGCCAGCAGTGCCGGGACAGGGGCCTACGAGCAGTACTTC.

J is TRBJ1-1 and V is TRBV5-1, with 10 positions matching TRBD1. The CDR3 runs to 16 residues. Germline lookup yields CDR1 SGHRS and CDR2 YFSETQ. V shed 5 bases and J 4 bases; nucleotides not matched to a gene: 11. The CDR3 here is CASRPRTGGGSTEAFF. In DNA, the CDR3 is TGCGCCAGCAGACCTCGGACAGGGGGTGGGAGCACTGAAGCTTTCTTT.

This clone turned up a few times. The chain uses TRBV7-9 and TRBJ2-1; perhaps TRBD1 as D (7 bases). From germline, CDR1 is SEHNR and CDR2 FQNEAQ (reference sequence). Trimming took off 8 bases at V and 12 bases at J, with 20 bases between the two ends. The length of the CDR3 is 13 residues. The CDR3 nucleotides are TGTGCCAGCGGGGGGACAGTCCTTTTGGGGCAGTTCTTC. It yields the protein CASGGTVLLGQFF.

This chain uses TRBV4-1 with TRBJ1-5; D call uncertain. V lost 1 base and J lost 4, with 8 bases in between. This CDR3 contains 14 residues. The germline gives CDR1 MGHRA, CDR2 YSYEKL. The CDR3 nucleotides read TGCGCCAGCAGCCAAGTCCTCCCGAATCAGCCCCAGCATTTT. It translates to CASSQVLPNQPQHF.

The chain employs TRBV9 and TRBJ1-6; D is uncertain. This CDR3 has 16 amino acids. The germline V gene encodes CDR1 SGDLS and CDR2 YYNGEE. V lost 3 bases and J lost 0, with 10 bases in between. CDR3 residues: CASSERSSSYNSPLHF. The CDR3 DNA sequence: TGTGCCAGCAGCGAAAGATCGAGCTCCTATAATTCACCCCTCCACTTT.

In DNA, the CDR3 is TGTGCCAGCAGTTTATCAGGGGAAGGGGGCTACACCTTC. Residues: CASSLSGEGGYTF. V is TRBV27 and J is TRBJ1-2; D may be TRBD1 (5 bases). Per germline, CDR1 MNHEY and CDR2 SMNVEV (reference sequence). This CDR3 region has 13 residues. Trimming took off 0 bases at V and 8 bases at J, with 10 bases between the two ends.

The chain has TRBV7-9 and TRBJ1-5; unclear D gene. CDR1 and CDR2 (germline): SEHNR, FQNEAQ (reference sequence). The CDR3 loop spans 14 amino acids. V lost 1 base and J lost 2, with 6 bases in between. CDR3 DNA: TGTGCCAGCAGCTTAGGGGCCCGCAATCAGCCCCAGCATTTT. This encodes CASSLGARNQPQHF.

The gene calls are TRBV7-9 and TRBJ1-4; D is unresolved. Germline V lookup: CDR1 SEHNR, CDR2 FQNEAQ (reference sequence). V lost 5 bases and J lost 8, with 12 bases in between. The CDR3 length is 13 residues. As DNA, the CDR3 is TGTGCCAGCAGCCCGCTGGCCGGGGAAAAACTGTTTTTT. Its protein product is CASSPLAGEKLFF.

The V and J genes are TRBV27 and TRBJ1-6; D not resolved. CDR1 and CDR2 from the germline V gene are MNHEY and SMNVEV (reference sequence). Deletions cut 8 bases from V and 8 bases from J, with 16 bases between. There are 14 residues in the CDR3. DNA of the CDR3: TGTGCCAGCGCCCTGACTTCTTCCCATTCACCCCTCCACTTT. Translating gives CASALTSSHSPLHF.

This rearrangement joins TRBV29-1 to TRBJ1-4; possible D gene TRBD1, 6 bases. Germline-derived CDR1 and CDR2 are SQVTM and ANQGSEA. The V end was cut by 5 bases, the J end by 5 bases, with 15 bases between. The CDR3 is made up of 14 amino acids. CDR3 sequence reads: CSVLRDTSNEKLFF. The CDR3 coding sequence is TGCAGCGTTCTCCGGGACACATCAAATGAAAAACTGTTTTTT. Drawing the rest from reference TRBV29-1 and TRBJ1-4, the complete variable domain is SAVISQKPSRDICQRGTSLTIQCQVDSQVTMMFWYRQQPGQSLTLIATANQGSEATYESGFVIDKFPISRPNLTFSTLTVSNMSPEDSSIYLCSVLRDTSNEKLFFGSGTQLSVL.

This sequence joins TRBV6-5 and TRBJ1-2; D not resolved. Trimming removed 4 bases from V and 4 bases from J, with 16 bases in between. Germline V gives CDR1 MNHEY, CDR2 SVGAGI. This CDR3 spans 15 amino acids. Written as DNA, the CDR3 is TGTGCCAGCAGTTCCGTGGAGACCCTATCCTATGGCTACACCTTC. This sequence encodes CASSSVETLSYGYTF.

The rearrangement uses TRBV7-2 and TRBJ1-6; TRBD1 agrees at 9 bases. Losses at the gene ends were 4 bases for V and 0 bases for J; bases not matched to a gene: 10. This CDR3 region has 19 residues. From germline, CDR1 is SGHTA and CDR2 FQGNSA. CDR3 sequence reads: CASSWNRDRESSYNSPLHF. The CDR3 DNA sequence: TGTGCCAGCAGCTGGAACCGGGACAGGGAGAGCTCCTATAATTCACCCCTCCACTTT. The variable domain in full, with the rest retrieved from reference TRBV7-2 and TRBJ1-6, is GAGVSQSPSNKVTEKGKDVELRCDPISGHTALYWYRQSLGQGLEFLIYFQGNSAPDKSGLPSDRFSAERTGGSVSTLTIQRTQQEDSAVYLCASSWNRDRESSYNSPLHFGNGTRLTVT.

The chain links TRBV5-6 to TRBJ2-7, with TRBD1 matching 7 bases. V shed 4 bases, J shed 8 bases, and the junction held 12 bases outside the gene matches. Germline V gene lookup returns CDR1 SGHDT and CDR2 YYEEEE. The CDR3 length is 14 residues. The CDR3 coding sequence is TGTGCCAGCAGCACTGGACAGGCCCAACGTAAGCAGTACTTC. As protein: CASSTGQAQRKQYF.

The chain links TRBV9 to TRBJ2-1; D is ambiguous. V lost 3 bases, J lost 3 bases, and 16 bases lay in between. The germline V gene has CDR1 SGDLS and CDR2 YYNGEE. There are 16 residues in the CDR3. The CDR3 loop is CASSEAPQIDYNEQFF. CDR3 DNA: TGTGCCAGCAGCGAAGCCCCTCAAATCGACTACAATGAGCAGTTCTTC.

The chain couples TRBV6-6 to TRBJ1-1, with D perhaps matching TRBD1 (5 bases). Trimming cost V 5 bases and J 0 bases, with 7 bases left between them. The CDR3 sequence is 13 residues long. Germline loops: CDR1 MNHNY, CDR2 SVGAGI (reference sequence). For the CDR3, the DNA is TGTGCCAGCAGTCGGGGGGTGAACACTGAAGCTTTCTTT. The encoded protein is CASSRGVNTEAFF.

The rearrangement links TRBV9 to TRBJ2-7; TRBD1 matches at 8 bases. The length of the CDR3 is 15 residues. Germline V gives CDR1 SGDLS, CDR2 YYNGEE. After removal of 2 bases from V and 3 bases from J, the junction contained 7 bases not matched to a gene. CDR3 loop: CASSVGLQGDYEQYF. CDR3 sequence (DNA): TGTGCCAGCAGCGTCGGCCTACAGGGGGACTACGAGCAGTACTTC.

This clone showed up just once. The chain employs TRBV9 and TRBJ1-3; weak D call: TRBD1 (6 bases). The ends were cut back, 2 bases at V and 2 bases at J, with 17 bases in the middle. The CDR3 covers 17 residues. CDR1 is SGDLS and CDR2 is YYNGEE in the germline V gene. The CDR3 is CASSVDPTTGTGNTIYF. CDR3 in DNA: TGTGCCAGCAGCGTCGACCCCACCACAGGGACTGGAAACACCATATATTTT.